The clone carrying this TCR beta chain was seen only a few times. The antigen is not known. The study defined stable Graves' hyperthyroidism as no ophthalmopathy progression within 18 months. This specimen comes from a study of T cells in Graves' hyperthyroidism and ophthalmopathy. Study-wide results and caveats: A model built on 13 V-J features separated ophthalmopathy from stable hyperthyroidism. Most thyroid clonotypes with frequency above 0.001 were detected in blood.

V was pared by 2 bases and J by 6 bases, with 11 bases between. The CDR3 has 14 amino acids. The V gene's germline CDR1 is LGHDT and CDR2 YNNKEL (reference sequence). There were TCR beta CDR3 regions amplified from RNA transcripts. HTBI primers were used for first-round RT-PCR of the TCR CDR3. Each CDR3 protein gets one entry after TCRdb re-called the multiplex PCR reads with MiXCR. The data hold about 210,000 distinct CDR3 sequences, with about 15% observed a single time. The rearrangement uses TRBV3-1 and TRBJ2-1; D unclear. Sequenced input: blood. The sequence derives from a man aged 45-65 years with Graves' hyperthyroidism. In nucleotides, the CDR3 is TGTGCCAGCAGCCAAATACAGCCCCGCAATGAGCAGTTCTTC. Protein sequence: CASSQIQPRNEQFF.